This T cell receptor (beta chain) was identified in a study of T-cell memory formation after mild COVID-19. This clonotype turned up a few times. CDR1 SGHVS and CDR2 FNYEAQ come from the germline V gene. The CDR3 is 15 amino acids. With 3 bases clipped from V and 6 bases from J, the junction kept 7 bases outside the gene matches. TCRdb redid the calling of the 5' RACE reads with MiXCR, one entry per CDR3 protein. The table lists 270,000 or so distinct CDR3 sequences, 16% of them singletons. The sample taken for sequencing was PBMCs or a T cell subset sorted from them (not recorded which). The rearrangement joins TRBV7-6 to TRBJ2-1, with 8 positions matching TRBD1. The TCR originated in a man aged 18 to 35 who had mild COVID-19 (a few samples of this study predate the infection). Cell type and time point are not known. The CDR3 DNA reads TGTGCCAGCAGCTTTCTCAGGGGGCGCGTCAATGAGCAGTTCTTC. It yields the protein CASSFLRGRVNEQFF. The entire variable domain, with the rest obtained from reference TRBV7-6 and TRBJ2-1, is as follows: GAGVSQSPRYKVTKRGQDVALRCDPISGHVSLYWYRQALGQGPEFLTYFNYEAQQDKSGLPNDRFSAERPEGSISTLTIQRTEQRDSAMYRCASSFLRGRVNEQFFGPGTRLTVL.